These 5 T cell receptor beta chains were all obtained from the same sample, sequenced in a study of response to subunit inactivated influenza vaccine. TCRdb re-analysed the RT-PCR reads in MiXCR, keeping a single row per CDR3 protein. The sample yields around 790,000 distinct CDR3 sequences, 21% seen once. Source: PBMCs from blood, taken around 5 days after vaccination. Source of these receptors: a man between 45 and 60 years old who received an inactivated influenza vaccine.

The chain recombines TRBV20-1 with TRBJ1-5; TRBD1 might be the D (5 bases). Trimming stripped 4 bases from V and 3 bases from J, with 10 bases between. The germline gives CDR1 DFQATT, CDR2 SNEGSKA (reference sequence). This CDR3 is built from 13 residues. CDR3 sequence (DNA): TGCAGTGCTACCGGGGCCCACAATCAGCCCCAGCATTTT. Translated: CSATGAHNQPQHF.

Ten or more counts support this clonotype. This chain joins TRBV5-1 and TRBJ2-2; 10 nucleotides line up with TRBD1. The junction had 6 bases not matched to a gene; V was cut back by 4 bases and J by 6 bases. The CDR3 length is 15 residues. Germline assignment: CDR1 SGHRS and CDR2 YFSETQ. CDR3 sequence: CASSPWDRGAGELFF. The CDR3 nucleotides are TGCGCCAGCAGCCCCTGGGACAGGGGCGCCGGGGAGCTGTTTTTT.

There are a few counts of this clonotype. The rearrangement uses TRBV7-9 and TRBJ1-4; D remains ambiguous. Germline-derived CDR1 and CDR2 are SEHNR and FQNEAQ (reference sequence). V lost 5 bases and J lost 6, with 4 bases in between. The CDR3 is made up of 11 amino acids. CDR3 protein: CASSPDEKLFF. As DNA, the CDR3 is TGTGCCAGCAGCCCCGATGAAAAACTGTTTTTT.

This clonotype has only a few counts. Relative to the germline gene, one junction end is altered; a read error may explain this. The CDR3 DNA is TGTGCCAGCAGTTCATTTTATAGCGGGGGGGACTTC. This codes for CASSSFYSGGDF. The chain employs TRBV12-3 or TRBV12-4 and TRBJ2-1; 11 bases fit TRBD2. This CDR3 is 12 amino acids long.

The chain is built from TRBV12-3 or TRBV12-4 and TRBJ2-7; possibly TRBD1 for D (6 bases). The CDR3 sequence is 14 residues long. With 6 bases removed from V and 0 bases from J, the gap between germline ends came to 12 bases. The CDR3 spells CASSGTGISYEQYF. The CDR3 coding sequence is TGTGCCAGCAGCGGAACAGGGATCTCCTACGAGCAGTACTTC.